This TCR beta chain appears in the sequencing data of a study of cytomegalovirus exposure and HLA in healthy donors (dated by TCRdb to the late 2010s). Study-wide context: According to an earlier analysis of 550 to 750 of the donors, some 180 million T cells yielded some 120 million unique TCR beta sequences and about 300 Gb of sequence data. Approximately 300 gigabases of sequencing data and approximately 85 million unique TCR sequences were included in an early release covering roughly 600 HLA-typed donors. Among the approximately 420 genotyped donors, around 81% belonged to the genetic ancestry cluster associated with self-reported Caucasian donors. The aim of the study was to test whether cataloging public T cell receptors could identify signatures of past pathogen exposure. The study used immunosequencing to profile the T cell repertoires of approximately 650 subjects and linked those repertoires to cytomegalovirus serostatus. Along with the roughly 610-subject first cohort, a separate validation cohort of around 110 different subjects was used. The study combined high-throughput TCR immunosequencing, statistical association of individual TCRs with disease status, and machine learning to predict cytomegalovirus infection status. To study patterns of TCR occurrence, a later analysis re-analyzed previously published TCR beta repertoires from 666 donors and added high-resolution HLA genotyping. Rather than using new phenotypic data, the later analysis identified candidate immune exposures from TCR beta sequences and from how often those sequences occurred across donors. An earlier analysis of 500 to 750 of the donors applied high-throughput TCR beta sequencing to assess whether each TCR beta V gene segment acted as functional or pseudogenic. Donor age, sex, ethnicity and CMV serostatus were collected together with the repertoire data. In a later genetic analysis, genome-wide SNP genotypes for 398 of the 666 donors were used, and that subset was treated as a discovery cohort. Every discovery cohort repertoire had been produced on one sequencing platform. HLA typing covered class I and class II loci at four-digit resolution. Typing coverage differed by locus: A, B, C, DRB1 and DQB1 were typed in roughly 620-640 donors, DQA1 in 500 to 550, DPA1 in some 600, and DPB1 in just under 480. Roughly five DR-DQ haplotypes were handled as single units for association and clustering, since linkage in the cohort was strong. Among a few hundred genotyped donors of the cohort, an average of about 240,000 unique TCR beta nucleotide sequences were sequenced per donor, about a sixth of them non-productive. Overall study outcomes, separate from this receptor: The classifier was reported to diagnose cytomegalovirus status with high specificity and sensitivity in both the original and validation cohorts. When HLA alleles, especially DR and DQ, strongly co-occurred, attributing TCR associations to individual alleles was difficult. HLA typing was unavailable for some donors at each locus, so association tests used only the typed subset. A later genetic analysis associated a missense DCLRE1C variant with V-gene and J-gene trimming of TCR beta chains, and an independent cohort replicated the association. A few of the identified cytomegalovirus-associated TCR beta chains were confirmed in vitro to be specific for cytomegalovirus antigens. The authors suggested that the approach could potentially be generalized to other disease states and immunological phenotypes. Presence/absence analyses assumed roughly uniform sequencing depth across donors, an assumption that may not hold. A later analysis reported that several top co-occurrence clusters appeared linked to parvovirus B19, influenza, CMV and Epstein-Barr virus. Linkage disequilibrium might explain the correlated functional status among segregating V segments, but an unknown experimental factor could not be excluded. Only TCR beta chains were sequenced in this cohort, and the absence of alpha or paired-chain data limited detectable features. According to a later analysis, TCR association rates differed among HLA loci, with DRB1 alleles showing the most associated TCRs and HLA-C alleles showing the fewest. A further reported finding was that TCR beta sequences accurately predicted the HLA-A and HLA-B alleles for most subjects in the first cohort. In a later genetic analysis, fewer N-insertions in productive TCRs were reported among donors in an Asian-associated ancestry cluster than the approximately 710-donor mean. Some 15 rarely observed V segments, including chromosome 9 orphons, were excluded from the earlier analysis of some 590 of the donors because counts were too low. A group of highly shared sequence variants was considered likely to be a technical artifact of the sequencing pipeline. Most TCR sequences were seen in very few donors, while some public TCRs were found in many individuals. In an earlier analysis of some 500 of the donors, most TCR beta V segments were observed in productive rearrangements about 87% or about 30% of the time, broadly matching IMGT annotations. Most CMV-associated TCR beta chains appeared to be HLA-restricted in a later analysis, and the HLA associations seemed to be driven largely by CMV exposure. A total of roughly 160 TCR beta chains were listed by the study as associated with cytomegalovirus. In a later analysis, HLA-associated TCR beta chains showed more clonal expansion and lower generation probabilities than non-associated chains that were equally common. Immune exposure information for the cohort was limited to CMV serostatus. The 87-base-pair reads could not distinguish some IMGT-functional V segments, including TRBV6-2 and TRBV6-3, so those segments were excluded. At a false discovery rate of 0.05, a later analysis linked 16,000 or so TCR beta sequences to specific HLA alleles.

Library construction relied on the immunoSEQ multiplex PCR assay. A mixture of 60 forward primers for TCR Vbeta segments and 13 reverse primers for TCR Jbeta segments was used in the multiplex PCR. The CDR3 region of rearranged TCR beta genes was amplified from genomic DNA with a multiplex PCR assay. The amplified TCR beta libraries were sequenced on the Illumina HiSeq System as 87-base-pair reads. In the source study's methods: A later analysis tallied roughly 78 million unique TCR beta chains across the 666 repertoires, and around 10 million of those chains were shared by two or more donors. Raw reads were error-corrected and collapsed into unique sequences with a nearest-neighbor algorithm that merged closely related sequences to remove PCR and sequencing errors. To assign V, D and J gene segments, CDR3 sequences were aligned to IMGT reference sequences. For a sequence to be retained, at least a six-nucleotide match to both a V gene segment and a J gene segment was required. Rearrangements were classified as productive when the CDR3 lacked stop codons and remained in frame with V and J, and all other rearrangements were classified as non-productive. Following IMGT convention, CDR3 was defined as the stretch from the second conserved V-encoded cysteine to the conserved J-encoded phenylalanine. In an earlier analysis of more than 550 of the donors, sequences lacking an unambiguous match to a single V gene segment were excluded. An earlier analysis of approximately 590 of the donors called V segments functional above 56.7% productive rearrangements and segregating when the between-donor standard deviation exceeded 5%. A statistical classification framework was built to diagnose cytomegalovirus status from the catalog of TCR beta chain sequences. V and J gene assignment, in a later analysis, came from comparing TCR nucleotide sequences with IMGT/GENE-DB human TR gene sequences. A later analysis assigned CDR3 sequences and most-parsimonious VDJ recombination scenarios with the TCRdist pipeline. In a later analysis, each TCR beta chain was defined by its CDR3 amino acid sequence together with its V-gene family, and reads without a unique V-gene family were excluded. A later analysis removed several hundred highly shared, low-generation-probability nucleotide sequences to deal with suspected cross-contamination and a sequencing artifact. For each public chain, a later analysis derived a clonal expansion index from normalized ranks of inferred template counts within each repertoire. In a later analysis, generation probabilities were computed with a VDJ recombination model fitted to out-of-frame rearrangements, and the resulting probabilities were checked against IGoR. Hypergeometric tests were used in a later analysis to score TCR-TCR, TCR-HLA and TCR-CMV co-occurrence, with a repertoire-size bias correction applied to the TCR pairs. To estimate false discovery rates, a later analysis permuted the HLA or CMV assignments 20 times. In a later analysis, co-occurring TCRs were grouped using DBSCAN, and TCRdist sequence similarity was added for clustering within HLA-allele-positive subsets. For co-occurrence clustering, repertoires with fewer than 30,000 or more than 120,000 public chains were excluded, along with roughly five repertoires with anomalous nucleotide sharing. TCRdb provides this immuneACCESS table in a form limited to in-frame rearrangements. Some clones are lacking; in checked studies, under half of them reflect an unresolved V gene, and why the rest are absent is not known. For V, J and clone size, that table is used; D and trimming come from the DNA. The sample table lists more than 85,000 clones, less than 9.5% of them with a count of one. The ten largest clones capture around 5% of the sample.

A remark on this clone: Which antigen it targets is not known. There are no base qualities to consult, and no much larger clone falls within one base.

The cohort was made up of about 670 healthy bone marrow donors. At the time of sampling, every cohort member was nominally healthy, though immune exposures that went unrecorded were likely present. The donor tested CMV seropositive and was one of the 289 seropositive cohort members. Each donor provided a peripheral blood sample, and peripheral blood mononuclear cells were used for TCR beta sequencing. Genomic DNA was extracted from the blood cell samples with the Qiagen DNeasy Blood Extraction Kit. Including the terminal cysteine and phenylalanine, the CDR3 comprises 15 residues. The entry retains the CDR3 DNA only, 45 bases that are in frame from base 1. Ends trimmed: V by 6 bases, J by 3 bases; bases unmatched to a gene: 7. The germline V gene provides CDR1 SNHLY and CDR2 FYNNEI.

This chain is built from TRBV2 and TRBJ2-1, with 8 middle bases fitting TRBD2. The material sequenced was PBMCs. This TCR was recovered from a man aged 45-65 years in good health and CMV-seropositive. The CDR3 protein sequence reads: CASRPGLGGYNEQFF. The nucleotides are TGTGCCAGCAGACCGGGACTAGGGGGCTACAATGAGCAGTTCTTC. The full variable domain, completed from the reference TRBV2 and TRBJ2-1 proteins outside the CDR3, reads EPEVTQTPSHQVTQMGQEVILRCVPISNHLYFYWYRQILGQKVEFLVSFYNNEISEKSEIFDDQFSVERPDGSNFTLKIRSTKLEDSAMYFCASRPGLGGYNEQFFGPGTRLTVL.